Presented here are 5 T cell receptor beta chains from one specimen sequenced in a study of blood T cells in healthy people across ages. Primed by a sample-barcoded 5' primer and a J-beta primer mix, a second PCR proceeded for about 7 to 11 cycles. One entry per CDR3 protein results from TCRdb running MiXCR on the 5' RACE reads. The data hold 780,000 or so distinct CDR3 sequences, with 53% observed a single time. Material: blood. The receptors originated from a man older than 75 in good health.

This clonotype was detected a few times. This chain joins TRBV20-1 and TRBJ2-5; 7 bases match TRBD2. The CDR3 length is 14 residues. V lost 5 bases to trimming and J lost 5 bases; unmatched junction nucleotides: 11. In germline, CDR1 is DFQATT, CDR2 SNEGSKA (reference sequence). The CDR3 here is CSAPPPGGMETQYF. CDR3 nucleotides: TGCAGTGCTCCACCCCCCGGGGGGATGGAGACCCAGTACTTC.

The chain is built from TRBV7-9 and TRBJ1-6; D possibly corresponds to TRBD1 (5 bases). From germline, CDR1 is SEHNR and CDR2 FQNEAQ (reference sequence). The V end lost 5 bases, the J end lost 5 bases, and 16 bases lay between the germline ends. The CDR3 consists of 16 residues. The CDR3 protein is CASSRLGTANNSPLHF. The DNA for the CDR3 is TGTGCCAGCAGCCGACTTGGGACGGCGAATAATTCACCCCTCCACTTT.

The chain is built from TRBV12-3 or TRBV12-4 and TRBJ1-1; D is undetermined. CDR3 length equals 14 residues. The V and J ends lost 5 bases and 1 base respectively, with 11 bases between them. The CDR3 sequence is CASSPGRKNTEAFF. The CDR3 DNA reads TGTGCCAGCAGTCCCGGACGGAAGAACACTGAAGCTTTCTTT.

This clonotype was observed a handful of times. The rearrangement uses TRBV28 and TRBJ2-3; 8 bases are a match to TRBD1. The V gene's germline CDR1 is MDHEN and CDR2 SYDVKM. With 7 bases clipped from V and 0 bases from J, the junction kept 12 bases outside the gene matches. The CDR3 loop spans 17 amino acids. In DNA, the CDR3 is TGTGCCAGCACCTCCCCTTCGGACAGGGCTAGCACAGATACGCAGTATTTT. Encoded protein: CASTSPSDRASTDTQYF.

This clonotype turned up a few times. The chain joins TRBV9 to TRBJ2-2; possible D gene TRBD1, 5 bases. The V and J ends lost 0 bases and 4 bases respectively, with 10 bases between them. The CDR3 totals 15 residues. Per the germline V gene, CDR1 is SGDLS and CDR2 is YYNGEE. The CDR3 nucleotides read TGTGCCAGCAGCGTAGTGGCAGGGCCCACCGGGGAGCTGTTTTTT. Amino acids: CASSVVAGPTGELFF.